Listed below are T cell receptor beta chains from one sample, sequenced in a study of metastatic and nonmetastatic thyroid tumors. MiXCR reprocessed the PCR reads for TCRdb. The table shows tens of thousands of clones, with 19% occurring only once. The sequenced material came from blood. The receptors were gathered from a male donor with papillary thyroid cancer or a benign thyroid nodule (not recorded which). Some clones in this sample may be carry-over from other donors' samples. Both conserved end residues are part of each CDR3. D genes are given only for firm matches. Clone size is given for some rows only: seen once, a few or many times, or a class if the clone is expanded.

TRBD1	TRBV11-1	TRBJ2-7	many	CASSPSADRDAYEQYF	TGTGCCAGCAGCCCCAGCGCCGACAGGGACGCCTACGAGCAGTACTTC
TRBD2	TRBV27	TRBJ2-7	many	CASRKGIAGGPNEQYF	TGTGCCAGCAGGAAGGGGATAGCGGGAGGGCCTAACGAGCAGTACTTC
TRBD2	TRBV13	TRBJ2-7	.	CASNRVGSGTYEQYF	TGTGCCAGCAACCGGGTAGGTAGCGGGACATACGAGCAGTACTTC
.	TRBV2	TRBJ1-4	many	CAIKFSTNEKLFF	TGTGCCATCAAGTTTTCAACTAATGAAAAACTGTTTTTT
.	TRBV28	TRBJ2-3	medium-sized	CASSSQQTDYTDTQYF	TGTGCCAGCAGTTCCCAACAGACCGACTACACAGATACGCAGTATTTT
.	TRBV19	TRBJ1-3	many	CASRSSSSGNTIYF	TGTGCCAGTAGGTCCAGCAGCTCTGGAAACACCATATATTTT
TRBD1	TRBV2	TRBJ1-2	.	CASSVSGQGIGYTF	TGTGCCAGCAGTGTATCGGGACAGGGTATCGGCTACACCTTC
TRBD2	TRBV19	TRBJ2-2	few	CAISLGLAGGPTGELFF	TGTGCCATTAGTCTGGGACTAGCGGGAGGTCCCACCGGGGAGCTGTTTTTT
TRBD2	TRBV3-1	TRBJ2-1	many	CASSQTLLAGDDNEQFF	TGTGCCAGCAGCCAGACCCTCTTAGCGGGTGACGACAATGAGCAGTTCTTC
TRBD1	TRBV19	TRBJ2-3	many	CASRQDRGLADTQYF	TGTGCCAGTAGACAAGACAGGGGGCTCGCAGATACGCAGTATTTT
TRBD1	TRBV5-1	TRBJ2-1	medium-sized	CASSLMTGDGGNEQFF	TGCGCCAGCAGCTTGATGACAGGGGATGGGGGCAATGAGCAGTTCTTC
.	TRBV28	TRBJ2-7	medium-sized	CASSISRGYEQYF	TGTGCCAGCAGTATAAGCAGGGGTTACGAGCAGTACTTC
.	TRBV30	TRBJ2-2	many	CAWSRRGRGTGELFF	TGTGCCTGGAGTAGGAGGGGGCGCGGCACCGGGGAGCTGTTTTTT
.	TRBV6-5	TRBJ1-1	few	CASSYGGNTEAFF	TGTGCCAGCAGTTACGGGGGTAACACTGAAGCTTTCTTT
TRBD2	TRBV12-3/TRBV12-4	TRBJ2-4	.	CASGALGGGLAKNIQYF	TGTGCCAGCGGTGCCCTGGGCGGGGGACTAGCCAAAAACATTCAGTACTTC
.	TRBV11-2	TRBJ2-5	once	CASSSEWRGETQYF	TGTGCCAGCAGCTCAGAATGGAGAGGAGAGACCCAGTACTTC
TRBD1	TRBV5-4	TRBJ2-7	many	CASSSRTGRSEQYF	TGTGCCAGCAGCTCCCGGACAGGGCGAAGCGAGCAGTACTTC
.	TRBV19	TRBJ1-1	many	CASSIGGGEAFF	TGTGCCAGTAGTATCGGGGGGGGTGAAGCTTTCTTT
.	TRBV29-1	TRBJ2-5	many	CSVGGPFRQETQYF	TGCAGCGTTGGAGGTCCCTTTAGGCAAGAGACCCAGTACTTC
.	TRBV15	TRBJ2-6	many	CATSRDQNSGANVLTF	TGTGCCACCAGCAGAGATCAAAACTCTGGGGCCAACGTCCTGACTTTC
.	TRBV2	TRBJ1-1	few	CASSGGRENTEAFF	TGTGCCAGCAGTGGGGGGAGGGAGAACACTGAAGCTTTCTTT
TRBD1	TRBV20-1	TRBJ2-7	.	CSALETGTGGYEQYF	TGCAGTGCACTTGAAACCGGGACAGGGGGTTACGAGCAGTACTTC
TRBD2	TRBV10-3	TRBJ2-1	many	CAISALAGSYNEQFF	TGTGCCATCAGTGCTCTAGCGGGCTCCTACAATGAGCAGTTCTTC
.	TRBV5-1	TRBJ1-5	many	CASSGETARGHF	TGCGCCAGCAGCGGCGAGACAGCCCGGGGGCATTTT
TRBD2	TRBV19	TRBJ2-7	few	CASSILRGTSREQYF	TGTGCCAGTAGTATTCTCCGGGGGACTAGCAGGGAGCAGTACTTC
TRBD1	TRBV15	TRBJ1-6	medium-sized	CATSREGQGGSPLHF	TGTGCCACCAGCAGAGAGGGACAGGGGGGATCACCCCTCCACTTT
TRBD1	TRBV6-5	TRBJ1-1	many	CASSYLRAGGASVEAFF	TGTGCCAGCAGTTACCTCCGAGCAGGGGGCGCTTCGGTTGAAGCTTTCTTT
TRBD2	TRBV5-1	TRBJ2-7	many	CASSLIAGVGEQYF	TGCGCCAGCAGCCTAATAGCGGGAGTAGGTGAGCAGTACTTC
.	TRBV28	TRBJ2-2	few	CASSTPVRAGRTGELFF	TGTGCCAGCAGTACCCCTGTGCGGGCGGGAAGAACCGGGGAGCTGTTTTTT
.	TRBV28	TRBJ2-6	few	CASSPGGPEANVLTF	TGTGCCAGCAGCCCCGGAGGCCCCGAGGCCAACGTCCTGACTTTC
.	TRBV6-1	TRBJ1-4	many	CASGEPPNEKLFF	TGTGCCAGTGGGGAACCTCCTAATGAAAAACTGTTTTTT
.	TRBV28	TRBJ2-7	few	CASSGTRGIGEQYF	TGTGCCAGCAGCGGGACAAGAGGGATTGGCGAGCAGTACTTC
.	TRBV2	TRBJ2-7	few	CASSLGDPRSYDQYF	TGTGCCAGCAGTTTGGGGGATCCCCGCTCCTACGATCAGTACTTC
TRBD2	TRBV3-1	TRBJ2-2	many	CASKPSAGLADTNTGELFF	TGTGCCAGCAAGCCGTCGGCGGGACTAGCGGACACGAACACCGGGGAGCTGTTTTTT
.	TRBV11-3	TRBJ2-1	many	CASSLDRYEQFF	TGTGCCAGCAGCTTAGATCGTTATGAGCAGTTCTTC